Listed below are T cell receptor beta chains from one sample, sequenced in a study of human T cells and chemical hapten exposure. TCRdb used MiXCR to reprocess the RACE reads, holding one entry per CDR3 protein. The repertoire holds 190,000 or so distinct CDR3 sequences, with around a quarter as singletons. The material was whole blood, obtained in connection with sensitization to the hapten diphenylcyclopropenone (DPC). All receptors derive from a middle-aged woman with alopecia areata. Some clones in this sample may be carry-over from other donors' samples. The CDR3 runs from the conserved cysteine through the conserved F or W. The D gene is left open where the match is weak. The size of a clone is reported for some rows only, either as once, few or many, or as a class for expanded clones.

NA	TRBV7-9	TRBD1	TRBJ2-7	CASRPRQGIEQYF	TGTGCCAGCAGGCCACGACAGGGGATCGAGCAGTACTTC
NA	TRBV10-3	TRBD1	TRBJ1-5	CAISESGGDQPQHF	TGTGCCATCAGTGAGTCAGGGGGCGATCAGCCCCAGCATTTT
few	TRBV29-1	NA	TRBJ2-7	CSVAGTYEQYF	TGCAGCGTTGCCGGGACTTACGAGCAGTACTTC
few	TRBV18	NA	TRBJ1-1	CASSPPGTLNTEAFF	TGTGCCAGCTCACCACCGGGGACGCTAAACACTGAAGCTTTCTTT
many	TRBV20-1	NA	TRBJ1-2	CSASMGGDYGYTF	TGCAGTGCTTCCATGGGGGGCGACTATGGCTACACCTTC
few	TRBV7-9	NA	TRBJ1-2	CASSLADQYGYTF	TGTGCCAGCAGCTTAGCGGACCAGTATGGCTACACCTTC
few	TRBV9	NA	TRBJ1-1	CASSVVDTEAFF	TGTGCCAGCAGCGTAGTTGACACTGAAGCTTTCTTT
few	TRBV27	NA	TRBJ2-7	CASSFEGTYEQYF	TGTGCCAGCAGTTTTGAGGGAACCTACGAGCAGTACTTC
few	TRBV7-2	TRBD2	TRBJ2-3	CASSSPHLAGGPTDTQYF	TGTGCCAGCAGCTCACCCCACCTAGCGGGAGGGCCAACAGATACGCAGTATTTT
NA	TRBV6-2/TRBV6-3	NA	TRBJ1-5	CASSPNGAGNQPQHF	TGTGCCAGCAGCCCTAATGGAGCGGGCAATCAGCCCCAGCATTTT
few	TRBV7-9	TRBD1	TRBJ2-2	CASSSDREVVGAGELFF	TGTGCCAGCAGCTCGGACAGGGAGGTTGTCGGAGCCGGGGAGCTGTTTTTT
few	TRBV9	TRBD1	TRBJ1-1	CASSEGTGGETEAFF	TGTGCCAGCAGCGAGGGGACAGGGGGCGAAACTGAAGCTTTCTTT
NA	TRBV24-1	TRBD2	TRBJ2-1	CATSEGGRVNNEQFF	TGTGCCACCAGTGAGGGCGGGAGGGTCAACAATGAGCAGTTCTTC
NA	TRBV7-8	NA	TRBJ1-6	CASSLETYNSPLHF	TGTGCCAGCAGCTTAGAGACGTATAATTCACCCCTCCACTTT
NA	TRBV6-1	NA	TRBJ1-3	CASSEANEGHTIYF	TGTGCCAGCAGTGAAGCGAACGAAGGACACACCATATATTTT
few	TRBV29-1	TRBD2	TRBJ2-7	CSAQSTSGSYEQYF	TGCAGCGCCCAATCCACTAGCGGGAGCTACGAGCAGTACTTC